The entry that follows covers one T cell receptor (beta chain) sequence. As yet, its antigen is unknown. This specimen belongs to a study of CD8 T cells in Susac syndrome. Study results and caveats: The study conceded that relatively few individuals underwent its TCR sequencing and HLA analysis.

The CDR3 has 14 residues. Germline-derived CDR1 and CDR2 are MGHRA and YSYEKL. V lost 0 bases to trimming and J lost 13 bases, with 15 bases between them. The sequenced target, TCR beta, came from blood CD8+ and CD4+ T cells. RNA amounts of roughly 0.45 to 1 ug underwent reverse transcription with random hexamers. With immunoSEQ multiplex PCR, TCR beta CDR3 was amplified across 54 Vbeta and 13 Jbeta. TCRdb recomputed calls from the immunoSEQ multiplex PCR reads with MiXCR, one row per CDR3 protein. The sample holds 200,000 to 250,000 distinct CDR3 sequences, roughly 90% seen once. The receptor was derived from a human donor with multiple sclerosis. Sequencing input: CD8+ T cells from PBMCs. The chain employs TRBV4-1 and TRBJ1-4; no clear D. The CDR3 nucleotides are TGCGCCAGCAGCCAAGATCCAGACCCGGTTCGACTGTTTTTT. It is translated as CASSQDPDPVRLFF.